This TCR beta chain comes out of a study of blood T cell repertoires in COVID-19 (dated by TCRdb to the early 2020s). For context, the study as a whole: The collaborator samples originated in the United States, Italy and Spain and spanned the acute and convalescent phases of COVID-19. The prospective study material was composed of cDNA or gDNA derived from T cells, B-cell-depleted T cells, or PBMCs. The dataset comprised deeply sampled blood TCRbeta repertoires from subjects exposed to, actively infected with, or recovered from COVID-19. The repertoires were released in a freely available public database meant as a resource for research on the immune response to SARS-CoV-2. The samples were drawn from two sources: the first 160 participants of the ongoing ImmuneRACE study, and about 1,300 subjects contributed by 6 global collaborators. Nearly every sample came with metadata listing a de-identified subject ID, COVID-19 status, age in years and sex. Where available, HLA class I and class II types were taken from metadata supplied by the sample provider and were not determined by assay-based typing. What the research found in general, with its limitations: How much clinical and demographic metadata was included differed by source and by participant, and the metadata was provided uncurated.

V is cut back by 3 bases and J by 0 bases, with 7 bases in the junction unmatched. Counted from cysteine to phenylalanine, this CDR3 has 16 amino acids. The kept DNA is CDR3 alone, 48 bases in frame from the first base. CDR1 and CDR2 were assigned from the germline V gene as KGHDR and SFDVKD. TCRbeta CDR3 regions were amplified from genomic DNA using the immunoSEQ Assay, a bias-controlled multiplex PCR. In the paper's pipeline: Within the assay, amplification of reference gene primers was used to estimate how many nucleated cells each sample contained. To quantify the absolute abundance of each unique TCRbeta CDR3 rearrangement, sequence reads were collapsed and filtered. For each sample, productive Simpson clonality was calculated by taking the square root of Simpson's diversity index across productive rearrangements. TCRdb stores this immuneACCESS table with in-frame sequences only. Part of the clones is absent; in the studies checked, under half of the shortfall reflects unresolved V genes, and no reason is known for the rest. V, J and clone size reflect that table, while D and trimming were determined from the DNA. The sample table holds fewer than 400,000 clones, of which around nine tenths were seen once. The ten largest clones capture about 1.7% of the sample.

In the prospective study, participants were 18 to 89 years old, resided in around 25 geographic areas of the United States, and were enrolled through a virtual design. To assign participants to cohorts, the prospective study relied on clinical history that participants themselves reported in a screening survey and a study questionnaire. ImmuneRACE Cohort 3 recovered participants were defined by two consecutive negative NP/OP PCR tests, healthcare professional clearance, or symptom resolution. In the prospective study, mobile phlebotomists collected whole blood, serum and a nasopharyngeal or oropharyngeal swab from each participant. Prospective study participants could optionally give additional blood draws and questionnaires over a roughly two-month period. Before DNA extraction, blood samples from the prospective study were shipped at room temperature or frozen. The count of this clone is one. Its antigen is unknown. The sample holds no much larger clone one base away, and base qualities are not on file.

The sequence was obtained from a woman in her 30s who had recovered from COVID-19. In this chain, TRBV24-1 is recombined with TRBJ2-7, and 7 junction bases match TRBD1. The sequenced material came from PBMCs or T cells enriched from blood (not recorded which). The nucleotide sequence is TGTGCCACCAGTGATAACGCAGGGGGAAACTCCTACGAGCAGTACTTC. Its protein is CATSDNAGGNSYEQYF.